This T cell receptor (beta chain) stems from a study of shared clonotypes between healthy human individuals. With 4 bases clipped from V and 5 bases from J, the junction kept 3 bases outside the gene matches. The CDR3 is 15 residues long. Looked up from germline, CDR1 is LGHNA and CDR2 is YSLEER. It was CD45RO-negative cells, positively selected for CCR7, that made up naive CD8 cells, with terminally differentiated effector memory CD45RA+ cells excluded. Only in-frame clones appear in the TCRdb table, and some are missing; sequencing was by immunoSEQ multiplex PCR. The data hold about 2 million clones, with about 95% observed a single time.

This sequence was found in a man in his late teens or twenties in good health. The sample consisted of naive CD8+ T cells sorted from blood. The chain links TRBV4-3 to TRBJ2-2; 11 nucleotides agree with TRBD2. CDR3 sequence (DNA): TGCGCCAGCAGCCTGGGACTAGCGGTGACCGGGGAGCTGTTTTTT. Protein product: CASSLGLAVTGELFF.